Each of the 5 T cell receptor beta chains below was sequenced from the same sample in a study of shared clonotypes between healthy human individuals (dated by TCRdb to the early 2020s). The library was made by the immunoSEQ multiplex PCR assay. Imported from immuneACCESS, the table was reduced by TCRdb to in-frame sequences with V and J called. These copies leave out some clones; in studies compared against another copy, an unresolved V gene accounts for under half, and the cause of the remainder is not known. The sample table contains over 1.5 million clones; only one count was recorded for 98% of them. The leading ten clones occupy around 0.45% of the sample. Sequenced sample: naive CD4+ T cells sorted from blood. The cell subset or site tag for this specimen amounts to: CD45RA+ positively selected. Receptors originate from a man aged 25 to 40 in good health.

The chain combines TRBV5-1 with TRBJ2-2, with D unclear. This CDR3 is built from 15 residues. Germline loops: CDR1 SGHRS, CDR2 YFSETQ. Trimming stripped 4 bases from V and 0 bases from J, with 10 bases between. The CDR3 loop reads CASSPLGTNTGELFF. Written as DNA, the CDR3 is TGCGCCAGCAGCCCCTTAGGCACGAACACCGGGGAGCTGTTTTTT. The whole variable domain, remainder taken from reference TRBV5-1 and TRBJ2-2, is KAGVTQTPRYLIKTRGQQVTLSCSPISGHRSVSWYQQTPGQGLQFLFEYFSETQRNKGNFPGRFSGRQFSNSRSEMNVSTLELGDSALYLCASSPLGTNTGELFFGEGSRLTVL.

As regards this clone: Other DNA variants within this sample encode the same CDR3. J is TRBJ1-1 and V is TRBV18; TRBD1 agrees at 8 bases. The V gene end was trimmed by 6 bases and the J gene end by 2 bases; junction bases not matched to a gene: 5. This CDR3 is 14 amino acids long. Germline V gene data show CDR1 as KGHSH and CDR2 as LQKENI. The CDR3 reads CASSPGQGNTEAFF. CDR3 coding DNA: TGTGCCAGCTCGCCTGGACAGGGTAACACTGAAGCTTTCTTT. Combining the CDR3 with reference TRBV18 and TRBJ1-1 gives the whole variable domain NAGVMQNPRHLVRRRGQEARLRCSPMKGHSHVYWYRQLPEEGLKFMVYLQKENIIDESGMPKERFSAEFPKEGPSILRIQQVVRGDSAAYFCASSPGQGNTEAFFGQGTRLTVV.

The genes are TRBV30 and TRBJ2-5, with 7 bases aligning to TRBD2. Per the germline V gene, CDR1 is GTSNPN and CDR2 is SVGIG (reference sequence). The ends lost 0 bases at V and 8 bases at J; junction bases unmatched: 6. This CDR3 contains 13 residues. The chain's CDR3 is CAWSVPAGVTQYF. The CDR3 DNA follows: TGTGCCTGGAGTGTACCTGCGGGGGTTACCCAGTACTTC.

The count of this clone is one. The chain has TRBV7-9 and TRBJ1-1, with 8 bases aligning to TRBD1. J was trimmed by 4 bases and V by 4 bases; bases with no gene match: 8. The germline V gene has CDR1 SEHNR and CDR2 FQNEAQ (reference sequence). CDR3 length equals 15 residues. CDR3 residues: CASSSPGQAVTEAFF. The DNA for the CDR3 is TGTGCCAGCAGCTCTCCGGGACAGGCGGTCACTGAAGCTTTCTTT.

The CDR3: CASSLGTGTDTQYF. The DNA of the CDR3 is TGTGCCAGCAGTTTAGGGACGGGCACAGATACGCAGTATTTT. The genes are TRBV28 and TRBJ2-3; D is tentatively TRBD1 or TRBD2 (5 bases each). V was trimmed by 2 bases and J by 1 base, leaving 7 bases between them. The CDR3 totals 14 residues. From germline, CDR1 is MDHEN and CDR2 SYDVKM.